One TCR beta chain is described in this entry. Its antigen is still unknown. The treatment: about 20 received Ad26.COV2.S at low or high dose, single or two shots; roughly 5 received placebo; per-sample allocation not given. The study sampled participants on day 63 after the first vaccine or placebo injection. Sequencing used immunoSEQ multiplex PCR; TCRdb keeps in-frame clones, though not all of them. This sample yields over 200,000 clones, of which roughly 90% are seen a single time; about 10% belongs to the top ten. This sample is drawn from a study of Ad26.COV2.S vaccination and SARS-CoV-2 variants. Whole-study results and caveats: In vaccinated individuals, spike-specific CD8+ and CD4+ T cell responses reportedly displayed substantial breadth.

Trimming removed 5 bases at V and 4 bases at J, with 17 bases between. Germline CDR1 MDHEN, CDR2 SYDVKM. The CDR3 covers 15 residues. This rearrangement joins TRBV28 to TRBJ1-1; D is perhaps TRBD1 (6 bases). Source: peripheral blood, taken in a trial of Ad26.COV2.S vaccine versus placebo. The TCR sequence derives from a person between 18 and 65 years old who received the Ad26.COV2.S COVID-19 vaccine or a placebo. CDR3 region: CASSVTGSHGTEAFF. The CDR3 DNA reads as TGTGCCAGCAGTGTGACAGGAAGCCATGGCACTGAAGCTTTCTTT.